These T cell receptor beta chains were read from a single sample in a study of patients and donors after allogeneic stem cell transplantation. In TCRdb, the RT-PCR reads were re-called with MiXCR into one record per CDR3 protein. The sample consists of some 880,000 distinct CDR3 sequences, roughly 18% of them appearing once. Specimen: blood, either unsorted or a sorted T cell fraction (not recorded which). These receptors all stem from a human donor who was either an allogeneic HSCT recipient or a stem cell or donor lymphocyte infusion donor (not recorded which). It is not recorded whose cells these are; they may come from a transplant donor. CDR3s include the opening cysteine and the closing phenylalanine or tryptophan. D genes are given only for firm matches. Only part of the rows carry a size: once, few, many, or a class if the clone is expanded.

d_call: .
j_call: TRBJ2-4
clone_size: .
v_call: TRBV5-1
cdr3_nt: TGCGCCAGCAGCTTGGCCGTCGGCAGACCCAAAAACATTCAGTACTTC
cdr3_aa: CASSLAVGRPKNIQYF

d_call: TRBD1
j_call: TRBJ2-2
clone_size: few
v_call: TRBV6-4
cdr3_nt: TGTGCCAGCGGGGTTACAGGGGGCAGGACCGGGGAGCTGTTTTTT
cdr3_aa: CASGVTGGRTGELFF

d_call: TRBD1
j_call: TRBJ1-5
clone_size: .
v_call: TRBV10-3
cdr3_nt: TGTGCCATCTCTCACTCCGACAGGGTTGATCAGCCCCAGCATTTT
cdr3_aa: CAISHSDRVDQPQHF

d_call: .
j_call: TRBJ1-2
clone_size: .
v_call: TRBV24-1
cdr3_nt: TGTGCCACCAGTGATTTGACAGGGTCGGGAGGCTACACCTTC
cdr3_aa: CATSDLTGSGGYTF

d_call: .
j_call: TRBJ2-3
clone_size: .
v_call: TRBV6-1
cdr3_nt: TGTGCCAGCAACAAACGACAGTCCACAGATACGCAGTATTTT
cdr3_aa: CASNKRQSTDTQYF

d_call: .
j_call: TRBJ1-2
clone_size: few
v_call: TRBV12-3/TRBV12-4
cdr3_nt: TGTGCCAGCAGTAGCAAAGGTCAGGGCGGGCCCTTC
cdr3_aa: CASSSKGQGGPF

d_call: .
j_call: TRBJ2-3
clone_size: few
v_call: TRBV12-3/TRBV12-4
cdr3_nt: TGTGCCAGCAGTTTCGGAGTGGGCACAGATACGCAGTATTTT
cdr3_aa: CASSFGVGTDTQYF

d_call: .
j_call: TRBJ1-4
clone_size: .
v_call: TRBV7-9
cdr3_nt: TGTGCCAGCAACAAGGCCAAGGTTAATGAAAAACTGTTTTTT
cdr3_aa: CASNKAKVNEKLFF

d_call: TRBD2
j_call: TRBJ2-3
clone_size: .
v_call: TRBV20-1
cdr3_nt: TGCAGTGCTAGACCTAGCGGGAGCACAGATACGCAGTATTTT
cdr3_aa: CSARPSGSTDTQYF

d_call: .
j_call: TRBJ2-3
clone_size: .
v_call: TRBV9
cdr3_nt: TGTGCCAGCAGCGTAGACAGCTCTCTTCTCACAGATACGCAGTATTTT
cdr3_aa: CASSVDSSLLTDTQYF

d_call: TRBD1
j_call: TRBJ1-6
clone_size: .
v_call: TRBV10-3
cdr3_nt: TGTGCCATCAGTGGGACAGGGCGAAATTCACCCCTCCACTTT
cdr3_aa: CAISGTGRNSPLHF

d_call: .
j_call: TRBJ2-1
clone_size: few
v_call: TRBV18
cdr3_nt: TGTGCCAGCTCACCACTGGAGGACAGCCTCCAGTTCTTC
cdr3_aa: CASSPLEDSLQFF

d_call: TRBD1
j_call: TRBJ2-7
clone_size: many
v_call: TRBV20-1
cdr3_nt: TGCAGTGCTCCATCCCCCGGGACAGCTTCCTACGAGCAGTACTTC
cdr3_aa: CSAPSPGTASYEQYF

d_call: TRBD1
j_call: TRBJ1-6
clone_size: few
v_call: TRBV10-3
cdr3_nt: TGTGCCATCAGGAGCCGGGACAGTGGTAATTCACCCCTCCACTTT
cdr3_aa: CAIRSRDSGNSPLHF

d_call: TRBD1
j_call: TRBJ2-3
clone_size: .
v_call: TRBV20-1
cdr3_nt: TGCAGTGCGTCCGGGACAGGGGGACGCACAGATACGCAGTATTTT
cdr3_aa: CSASGTGGRTDTQYF

d_call: .
j_call: TRBJ1-1
clone_size: once
v_call: TRBV29-1
cdr3_nt: TGCAGCGTCAATCAAGGCGCTGAAGCTTTCTTT
cdr3_aa: CSVNQGAEAFF

d_call: TRBD2
j_call: TRBJ2-3
clone_size: few
v_call: TRBV11-2
cdr3_nt: TGTGCCAGCAGCGATACTAGCGTGAGAATGGCAGATACGCAGTATTTT
cdr3_aa: CASSDTSVRMADTQYF

d_call: TRBD1
j_call: TRBJ2-2
clone_size: .
v_call: TRBV20-1
cdr3_nt: TGCAGTGCTAGAGGATTGGGCAGGGGGCGCTTGGAGCTGTTTTTT
cdr3_aa: CSARGLGRGRLELFF

d_call: .
j_call: TRBJ2-1
clone_size: few
v_call: TRBV7-3
cdr3_nt: TGTGCCAGCAGCTACGGGACTCCTACCAATGAGCAGTTCTTC
cdr3_aa: CASSYGTPTNEQFF

d_call: TRBD2
j_call: TRBJ2-1
clone_size: few
v_call: TRBV20-1
cdr3_nt: TGCAGTGCTGCCCGGACTAGCGGCCCACAGAACAATGAGCAGTTCTTC
cdr3_aa: CSAARTSGPQNNEQFF

d_call: TRBD1
j_call: TRBJ2-7
clone_size: .
v_call: TRBV6-2/TRBV6-3
cdr3_nt: TGTGCCAGCAGAAACGCCGGGACAGGGAACGAGCAGTACTTC
cdr3_aa: CASRNAGTGNEQYF

d_call: .
j_call: TRBJ1-5
clone_size: .
v_call: TRBV12-3/TRBV12-4
cdr3_nt: TGTGCCAGCAGTCCGGTCTTTAGCAATCAGCCCCAGCATTTT
cdr3_aa: CASSPVFSNQPQHF

d_call: TRBD2
j_call: TRBJ2-1
clone_size: .
v_call: TRBV7-8
cdr3_nt: TGTGCCAGCAGCTTAGAGGGGACTAGCGGGAGGATAGGATACAATGAGCAGTTCTTC
cdr3_aa: CASSLEGTSGRIGYNEQFF

d_call: .
j_call: TRBJ2-3
clone_size: .
v_call: TRBV7-9
cdr3_nt: TGTGCCAGCAGCCCAAGGTCGGTCACAGATACGCAGTATTTT
cdr3_aa: CASSPRSVTDTQYF

d_call: .
j_call: TRBJ1-2
clone_size: .
v_call: TRBV7-9
cdr3_nt: TGTGCCAGCAGCTTCCCCGGGGCGCGCTACACCTTC
cdr3_aa: CASSFPGARYTF

d_call: .
j_call: TRBJ1-1
clone_size: few
v_call: TRBV3-1
cdr3_nt: TGTGCCAGCAGCCAAACGAGGACGGCTGAAGCTTTCTTT
cdr3_aa: CASSQTRTAEAFF

d_call: TRBD2
j_call: TRBJ2-1
clone_size: .
v_call: TRBV20-1
cdr3_nt: TGCAGTGCCTCAAGACTAGCGGGAGAGGTGTACAATGAGCAGTTCTTC
cdr3_aa: CSASRLAGEVYNEQFF

d_call: .
j_call: TRBJ1-5
clone_size: few
v_call: TRBV2
cdr3_nt: TGTGCCAGCAGGAGGGAGGGAGGCGGCAATCAGCCCCAGCATTTT
cdr3_aa: CASRREGGGNQPQHF

d_call: TRBD2
j_call: TRBJ2-1
clone_size: .
v_call: TRBV20-1
cdr3_nt: TGCAGTGCTTCCCTGACTAGCGGGAGGTCAAGGGAGCAGTTCTTC
cdr3_aa: CSASLTSGRSREQFF

d_call: .
j_call: TRBJ2-2
clone_size: .
v_call: TRBV12-3/TRBV12-4
cdr3_nt: TGTGCCAGCAGGATAGTGGGAGCAAACACCGGGGAGCTGTTTTTT
cdr3_aa: CASRIVGANTGELFF

d_call: TRBD1
j_call: TRBJ2-3
clone_size: few
v_call: TRBV4-3
cdr3_nt: TGCGCCAGCAGCCAAGGAAGGGGACAGGACACAGATACGCAGTATTTT
cdr3_aa: CASSQGRGQDTDTQYF

d_call: .
j_call: TRBJ1-1
clone_size: .
v_call: TRBV9
cdr3_nt: TGTGCCAGCAGCACACCGGGACTCGAAGCTTTCTTT
cdr3_aa: CASSTPGLEAFF

d_call: .
j_call: TRBJ1-1
clone_size: .
v_call: TRBV5-6
cdr3_nt: TGTGCCAGCAGCTTGGCCAACAGGGCGAACTCTGAAGCTTTCTTT
cdr3_aa: CASSLANRANSEAFF

d_call: TRBD1
j_call: TRBJ2-5
clone_size: .
v_call: TRBV24-1
cdr3_nt: TGTGCCACCAGTGATCCCGGACAGGGGCAAGAGACCCAGTACTTC
cdr3_aa: CATSDPGQGQETQYF

d_call: .
j_call: TRBJ1-1
clone_size: few
v_call: TRBV7-9
cdr3_nt: TGTGCCAGCAGCTTAGCGTCTGGGGGTAACACTGAAGCTTTCTTT
cdr3_aa: CASSLASGGNTEAFF

d_call: .
j_call: TRBJ2-7
clone_size: .
v_call: TRBV13
cdr3_nt: TGTGCCAGCAGCTACCCGGGACTCTCCTACGAGCAGTACTTC
cdr3_aa: CASSYPGLSYEQYF

d_call: .
j_call: TRBJ2-1
clone_size: few
v_call: TRBV11-3
cdr3_nt: TGTGCCAGCAGCTTAGACACTATAAGGACAAGCAATGAGCAGTTCTTC
cdr3_aa: CASSLDTIRTSNEQFF

d_call: .
j_call: TRBJ2-3
clone_size: .
v_call: TRBV13
cdr3_nt: TGTGCCAGCAGCCCACTTTTCCCCCCAGATACGCAGTATTTT
cdr3_aa: CASSPLFPPDTQYF

d_call: TRBD2
j_call: TRBJ2-3
clone_size: .
v_call: TRBV5-1
cdr3_nt: TGCGCCAGCAGCTTGGGCCTAGCGGGGGGCCGTACCTTCACAGATACGCAGTATTTT
cdr3_aa: CASSLGLAGGRTFTDTQYF

d_call: .
j_call: TRBJ1-6
clone_size: few
v_call: TRBV4-3
cdr3_nt: TGCGCCAGCAGCCCCGACAGCGCGGGACCCCTCCACTTT
cdr3_aa: CASSPDSAGPLHF